This is a list of T cell receptor beta chains from one sample in a study of cytomegalovirus exposure and HLA in healthy donors. The protocol was immunoSEQ multiplex PCR, while the TCRdb copy is restricted to in-frame clones and leaves out a portion. The sample lists more than 150,000 clones; about 83% were seen once. Material for sequencing was PBMCs. The receptors were sampled from a woman in her twenties or thirties in good health and CMV-seropositive. Both conserved end residues are part of each CDR3. D genes are given only for firm matches. The size entry is marked missing in some rows and otherwise reads once, few, many or a size class.

d_gene: TRBD2; abundance: -; j_gene: TRBJ2-3; v_gene: TRBV5-1; len: 15; CDR3aa: CASSTLRGVTDTQYF; CDR3nt: TGCGCCAGCAGCACCCTTCGGGGGGTCACAGATACGCAGTATTTT
d_gene: TRBD1; abundance: -; j_gene: TRBJ1-2; v_gene: TRBV28; len: 15; CDR3aa: CASSFSQGAFHGYTF; CDR3nt: TGTGCCAGCAGTTTCTCGCAGGGGGCATTTCATGGCTACACCTTC
d_gene: TRBD2; abundance: -; j_gene: TRBJ2-1; v_gene: TRBV2; len: 15; CDR3aa: CASRSGRGPYNEQFF; CDR3nt: TGTGCCAGTCGTAGCGGGAGGGGCCCCTACAATGAGCAGTTCTTC
d_gene: TRBD1; abundance: few; j_gene: TRBJ1-1; v_gene: TRBV6-6; len: 15; CDR3aa: CASSSTTGANTEAFF; CDR3nt: TGTGCCAGCAGTTCGACGACAGGGGCGAACACTGAAGCTTTCTTT
d_gene: TRBD2; abundance: -; j_gene: TRBJ2-7; v_gene: TRBV7-6; len: 13; CDR3aa: CASRVAGGSEQYF; CDR3nt: TGTGCCAGCCGGGTAGCGGGAGGATCCGAGCAGTACTTC
d_gene: -; abundance: -; j_gene: TRBJ2-7; v_gene: TRBV2; len: 15; CDR3aa: CASQRDGEGTYEQYF; CDR3nt: TGTGCCAGCCAGCGTGACGGGGAAGGGACCTACGAGCAGTACTTC
d_gene: -; abundance: once; j_gene: TRBJ2-1; v_gene: TRBV2; len: 16; CDR3aa: CASSEASAGYYNEQFF; CDR3nt: TGTGCCAGCAGTGAAGCTTCCGCGGGATATTACAATGAGCAGTTCTTC
d_gene: TRBD2; abundance: -; j_gene: TRBJ2-2; v_gene: TRBV18; len: 16; CDR3aa: CASSPSGGSGTGELFF; CDR3nt: TGTGCCAGCTCACCAAGCGGGGGGTCCGGGACCGGGGAGCTGTTTTTT
d_gene: -; abundance: -; j_gene: TRBJ2-7; v_gene: TRBV2; len: 12; CDR3aa: CASSYLSYEQYF; CDR3nt: TGTGCCAGCAGTTATCTGTCCTACGAGCAGTACTTC
d_gene: TRBD1; abundance: -; j_gene: TRBJ1-1; v_gene: TRBV11-1; len: 17; CDR3aa: CASSPLVTGGWYTEAFF; CDR3nt: TGTGCCAGCAGCCCATTGGTGACAGGGGGCTGGTACACTGAAGCTTTCTTT
d_gene: TRBD1; abundance: -; j_gene: TRBJ1-6; v_gene: TRBV5-1; len: 16; CDR3aa: CASSLRPGQNNSPLHF; CDR3nt: TGCGCCAGCAGCTTAAGACCGGGACAGAATAATTCACCCCTCCACTTT
d_gene: TRBD1; abundance: -; j_gene: TRBJ1-5; v_gene: TRBV9; len: 14; CDR3aa: CASSNDRGNQPQHF; CDR3nt: TGTGCCAGCAGCAACGACAGGGGGAATCAGCCCCAGCATTTT
d_gene: TRBD2; abundance: -; j_gene: TRBJ2-7; v_gene: TRBV10-3; len: 16; CDR3aa: CAISESPGPLAGDHSF; CDR3nt: TGTGCCATCAGTGAGTCCCCAGGCCCTCTAGCGGGAGACCACTCCTTC
d_gene: -; abundance: -; j_gene: TRBJ2-3; v_gene: TRBV6-4; len: 13; CDR3aa: CASSEGPSDTQYF; CDR3nt: TGTGCCAGCAGTGAGGGGCCCTCAGATACGCAGTATTTT
d_gene: -; abundance: -; j_gene: TRBJ2-6; v_gene: TRBV7-3; len: 15; CDR3aa: CASSLTGSGANVLTF; CDR3nt: TGTGCCAGCAGCTTGACAGGCTCTGGGGCCAACGTCCTGACTTTC
d_gene: TRBD1; abundance: -; j_gene: TRBJ2-3; v_gene: TRBV18; len: 14; CDR3aa: CASSPTGGTDTQYF; CDR3nt: TGTGCCAGCTCACCAACAGGGGGGACAGATACGCAGTATTTT
d_gene: -; abundance: -; j_gene: TRBJ2-3; v_gene: TRBV10-1; len: 12; CDR3aa: CASGLVPDTQYF; CDR3nt: TGCGCCAGCGGTCTAGTTCCCGATACGCAGTATTTT
d_gene: -; abundance: few; j_gene: TRBJ1-5; v_gene: TRBV19; len: 13; CDR3aa: CASKGVHFQPQHF; CDR3nt: TGTGCCAGTAAGGGGGTGCATTTTCAGCCCCAGCATTTT
d_gene: -; abundance: -; j_gene: TRBJ2-3; v_gene: TRBV6-5; len: 12; CDR3aa: CASSPKPDTQYF; CDR3nt: TGTGCCAGCAGCCCAAAGCCAGATACGCAGTATTTT
d_gene: TRBD1; abundance: -; j_gene: TRBJ1-4; v_gene: TRBV6-6; len: 16; CDR3aa: CASRHLIRQGDEKLFF; CDR3nt: TGTGCCAGCAGGCACCTAATAAGACAGGGGGACGAAAAACTGTTTTTT
d_gene: -; abundance: -; j_gene: TRBJ2-1; v_gene: TRBV29-1; len: 11; CDR3aa: CSVGGAHEQFF; CDR3nt: TGCAGCGTTGGAGGAGCCCATGAGCAGTTCTTC
d_gene: TRBD1; abundance: few; j_gene: TRBJ1-4; v_gene: TRBV2; len: 15; CDR3aa: CASLPRGQSNEKLFF; CDR3nt: TGTGCCAGCTTGCCCCGGGGACAGAGTAATGAAAAACTGTTTTTT
d_gene: -; abundance: -; j_gene: TRBJ2-2; v_gene: TRBV6-1; len: 14; CDR3aa: CASRASENTGELFF; CDR3nt: TGTGCCAGCCGGGCTAGCGAGAACACCGGGGAGCTGTTTTTT
d_gene: -; abundance: -; j_gene: TRBJ2-3; v_gene: TRBV7-9; len: 11; CDR3aa: CSSSLTDTQYF; CDR3nt: TGTTCCAGCAGCCTCACAGATACGCAGTATTTT
d_gene: TRBD2; abundance: -; j_gene: TRBJ2-1; v_gene: TRBV5-1; len: 15; CDR3aa: CASKPSGGRGNEQFF; CDR3nt: TGCGCCAGCAAACCTAGCGGGGGGAGGGGCAATGAGCAGTTCTTC
d_gene: -; abundance: once; j_gene: TRBJ1-2; v_gene: TRBV10-3; len: 13; CDR3aa: CAISIELNYGYTF; CDR3nt: TGTGCCATCAGTATTGAGTTAAACTATGGCTACACCTTC